The 8 T cell receptor beta chains below all came from one sample that was sequenced in a study of patients and donors after allogeneic stem cell transplantation. Via MiXCR, TCRdb re-called the RT-PCR reads, giving one row per CDR3 protein. The sample gives around 29,000 distinct CDR3 sequences, roughly 38% of which show up once; 76% is in the top ten. Sequenced material: blood, either unsorted or a sorted T cell fraction (not recorded which). Receptor source: a human donor who was either an allogeneic HSCT recipient or a stem cell or donor lymphocyte infusion donor (not recorded which). It is not recorded whose cells these are; they may come from a transplant donor.

The J gene is TRBJ1-1, the V gene TRBV7-8, with D unresolved. There are 16 residues in the CDR3. The germline gives CDR1 SGHVS, CDR2 FQNEAQ. V lost 5 bases and J 3 bases, leaving 19 bases between the germline ends. CDR3 DNA: TGTGCCAGCAGCCACAACCCCGGGTGGGGTGACACTGAAGCTTTCTTT. Translating it yields CASSHNPGWGDTEAFF. Filled out from reference TRBV7-8 and TRBJ1-1, the complete variable domain reads GAGVSQSPRYKVAKRGQDVALRCDPISGHVSLFWYQQALGQGPEFLTYFQNEAQLDKSGLPSDRFFAERPEGSVSTLKIQRTQQEDSAVYLCASSHNPGWGDTEAFFGQGTRLTVV.

The chain employs TRBV12-3 or TRBV12-4 and TRBJ2-5, with D perhaps TRBD2 (5 bases). V was clipped by 3 bases and J by 5 bases, with 13 bases between them. The CDR3 totals 14 residues. CDR3 in DNA: TGTGCCAGCAGTTTGAATGAGGGAGTGGAGACCCAGTACTTC. Residues: CASSLNEGVETQYF.

The chain links TRBV5-4 to TRBJ1-6; possibly TRBD1 for D (6 bases). Per germline, CDR1 SGHNT and CDR2 YYREEE (reference sequence). With 2 bases removed from V and 6 bases from J, the gap between germline ends came to 15 bases. This CDR3 is built from 16 residues. CDR3 sequence reads: CASSLSPRGGNSPLHF. The CDR3 DNA is TGTGCCAGCAGCTTATCCCCCAGGGGTGGTAATTCACCCCTCCACTTT.

This clonotype occurred a few times. The rearrangement uses TRBV5-1 and TRBJ2-1; 7 nucleotides line up with TRBD2. V gave up 0 bases and J gave up 5 bases; unmatched junction bases: 5. This CDR3 has 15 amino acids. Germline CDR1 reads SGHRS; CDR2 reads YFSETQ. This CDR3 is CASSLGAGNHNEQFF. CDR3 nucleotides: TGCGCCAGCAGCTTGGGAGCGGGGAACCACAATGAGCAGTTCTTC.

This clonotype was detected a few times. The gene calls are TRBV19 and TRBJ1-2; D is unclear. CDR3 length: 12 residues. Germline CDR1 reads LNHDA; CDR2 reads SQIVND (reference sequence). V was trimmed by 7 bases and J by 4 bases, leaving 10 bases between them. DNA of the CDR3: TGTGCCAGTAAGTCCTTTGGCTATGGCTACACCTTC. It translates to CASKSFGYGYTF.

The chain links TRBV4-2 to TRBJ1-1; D uncertain. V gave up 5 bases and J gave up 11 bases, with 15 bases separating them. Germline loops: CDR1 LGHNA, CDR2 YNFKEQ. The CDR3 loop spans 12 amino acids. CDR3 sequence (DNA): TGTGCCAGCAGCGAAGTGGCAGGATTGGCTTTCTTT. This encodes CASSEVAGLAFF.

The chain links TRBV7-2 to TRBJ1-2; 7 nucleotides align to TRBD1. The CDR3 contains 13 residues. In germline, CDR1 is SGHTA, CDR2 FQGNSA. After removal of 2 bases from V and 4 bases from J, the junction contained 1 base not matched to a gene. The DNA for the CDR3 is TGTGCCAGCAGCTTATCAGGGGGCTATGGCTACACCTTC. Translated: CASSLSGGYGYTF. The full variable domain, rest sourced from reference TRBV7-2 and TRBJ1-2, is GAGVSQSPSNKVTEKGKDVELRCDPISGHTALYWYRQSLGQGLEFLIYFQGNSAPDKSGLPSDRFSAERTGGSVSTLTIQRTQQEDSAVYLCASSLSGGYGYTFGSGTRLTVV.

This clonotype turned up a few times. The V call is TRBV6-2 or TRBV6-3, the J call TRBJ2-1; TRBD2 matches at 10 bases. This CDR3 has 15 residues. V gave up 4 bases and J gave up 8 bases; unmatched junction bases: 8. Germline-derived CDR1 and CDR2 are MNHEY and SVGEGT. The CDR3 loop is CASSSPLAGVHEQFF. CDR3 in DNA: TGTGCCAGCAGTTCCCCGCTAGCGGGAGTTCATGAGCAGTTCTTC.